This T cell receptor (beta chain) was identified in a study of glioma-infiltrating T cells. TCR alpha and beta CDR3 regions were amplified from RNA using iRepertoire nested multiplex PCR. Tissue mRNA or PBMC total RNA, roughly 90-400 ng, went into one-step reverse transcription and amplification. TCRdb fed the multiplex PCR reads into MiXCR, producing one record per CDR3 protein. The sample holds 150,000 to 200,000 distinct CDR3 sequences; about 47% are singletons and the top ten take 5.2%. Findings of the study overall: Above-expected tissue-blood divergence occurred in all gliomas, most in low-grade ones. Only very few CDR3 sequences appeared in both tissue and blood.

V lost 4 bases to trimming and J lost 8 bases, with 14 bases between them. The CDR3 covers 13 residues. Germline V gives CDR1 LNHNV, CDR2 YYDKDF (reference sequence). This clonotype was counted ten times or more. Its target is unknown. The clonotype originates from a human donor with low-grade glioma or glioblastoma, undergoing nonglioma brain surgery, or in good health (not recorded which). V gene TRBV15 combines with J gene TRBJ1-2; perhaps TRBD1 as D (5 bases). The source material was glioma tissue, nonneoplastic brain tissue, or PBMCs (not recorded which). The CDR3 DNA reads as TGTGCCACCAGCAAAGGGCAGGGCGAGGGCTACACCTTC. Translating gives CATSKGQGEGYTF.